A single sample is the source of the 10 T cell receptor beta chains below, sequenced in a study of blood T cell repertoires in COVID-19 (TCRdb year 2020). Libraries were constructed by the immunoSEQ multiplex PCR assay. TCRdb provides this immuneACCESS table in a form limited to in-frame rearrangements. Some clones are lacking; in checked studies, under half of them reflect an unresolved V gene, and why the rest are absent is not known. For this sample the table gives tens of thousands of clones, of which around 80% were detected only once. The ten largest clones take up under 7.5% of the sample. Sequenced sample: peripheral blood. The receptors here all came from a man aged 45-65 years with active or convalescent COVID-19.

The genes are TRBV6-1 and TRBJ2-7; TRBD2 aligns across 11 bases. V trimming: 0 bases; J trimming: 5 bases; junction bases outside the gene matches: 3. This CDR3 has 15 amino acids. Germline assignment: CDR1 MNHNS and CDR2 SASEGT. The CDR3 sequence is CASSEASGGAHEQYV. The CDR3 DNA is TGTGCCAGCAGTGAAGCTAGCGGGGGGGCCCACGAGCAGTACGTC.

The rearrangement links TRBV4-1 to TRBJ2-1; TRBD2 matches at 8 bases. Trimming took 1 base from V and 5 from J; bases not matched to a gene: 10. The V gene's germline CDR1 is MGHRA and CDR2 YSYEKL. This CDR3 has 17 residues. The DNA for the CDR3 is TGCGCCAGCAGCCAAGGTCCCCCCGCGGGGGGTAACAATGAGCAGTTCTTC. The encoded protein is CASSQGPPAGGNNEQFF.

J is TRBJ2-5 and V is TRBV5-5, with D possibly being TRBD1 (6 bases). This CDR3 has 13 residues. The ends were cut back, 3 bases at V and 5 bases at J, with 11 bases in the middle. Germline-derived CDR1 and CDR2 are SGHKS and YYEKEE (reference sequence). CDR3 DNA: TGTGCCAGCAGCTCTGGGACACCGGAGACCCAGTACTTC. It is translated as CASSSGTPETQYF.

The chain recombines TRBV7-9 with TRBJ2-3; 8 bases fit TRBD2. This CDR3 comprises 15 residues. Germline assignment: CDR1 SEHNR and CDR2 FQNEAQ (reference sequence). Unmatched junction bases numbered 1, after V lost 2 bases and J lost 0 bases. CDR3 region: CASSLPSGSTDTQYF. CDR3 DNA sequence: TGTGCCAGCAGCTTACCTAGCGGGAGCACAGATACGCAGTATTTT.

The genes are TRBV3-1 (or the pseudogene TRBV3-2) and TRBJ1-1; D call uncertain. The germline V and J ends were trimmed by 3 bases and 5 bases, with 13 bases remaining between them. This CDR3 has 14 residues. Germline CDR1 LGHDT, CDR2 YNNKEL (reference sequence). The CDR3 sequence is CASSQAGLRTEAFF. CDR3 sequence (DNA): TGTGCCAGCAGCCAGGCAGGACTACGAACTGAAGCTTTCTTT.

The chain carries TRBV9 and TRBJ2-3; 7 bases line up with TRBD1. After removal of 7 bases from V and 3 bases from J, the junction contained 11 bases not matched to a gene. This CDR3 comprises 15 residues. The germline V gene encodes CDR1 SGDLS and CDR2 YYNGEE. Here the CDR3 reads CASALRGQRTDTQYF. The CDR3 region has the DNA TGTGCCAGCGCTTTGAGGGGGCAGAGGACAGATACGCAGTATTTT.

The V and J genes are TRBV7-6 and TRBJ1-1, with TRBD1 matching 8 bases. The CDR3 length is 16 residues. Trimming cost V 5 bases and J 4 bases; bases outside gene matches: 12. CDR1 SGHVS and CDR2 FNYEAQ come from the germline V gene. This chain's CDR3 is CASSSRPTGVATEAFF. In DNA, the CDR3 is TGTGCCAGCAGCAGTCGCCCGACAGGGGTGGCCACTGAAGCTTTCTTT.

CDR3 coding DNA: TGTGCCAGCAGTGGCAACGGGGATCGCAATCAGCCCCAGCATTTT. This codes for CASSGNGDRNQPQHF. J is TRBJ1-5 and V is TRBV27; D remains unclear. The CDR3 is made up of 15 amino acids. With 5 bases removed from V and 2 bases from J, the gap between germline ends came to 13 bases. CDR1 and CDR2 from the germline V gene are MNHEY and SMNVEV (reference sequence).

The rearrangement uses TRBV28 and TRBJ1-2; D ambiguous. The germline V gene has CDR1 MDHEN and CDR2 SYDVKM. This CDR3 has 14 residues. Trimming removed 6 bases at V and 0 bases at J, with 11 bases between. The CDR3 region is CASRPPGANYGYTF. The CDR3 region has the DNA TGTGCCAGCAGACCTCCCGGAGCTAACTATGGCTACACCTTC.

CDR3 nucleotide sequence: TGCGCCAGCAGCCCGGACAATAGCAATCAGCCCCAGCATTTT. Residues: CASSPDNSNQPQHF. V gene TRBV4-1 combines with J gene TRBJ1-5, with a weak D call TRBD1 (5 bases). V lost 4 bases to trimming and J lost 0 bases, with 7 bases between them. The germline CDR1 and CDR2 sequences are MGHRA and YSYEKL. The CDR3 is made up of 14 amino acids.